The clone carrying this T cell receptor beta chain was found a few times. Its specificity is not known. The CDR3 runs 9 residues. The germline V and J ends were trimmed by 6 bases and 11 bases, with 10 bases remaining between them. From germline, CDR1 is DFQATT and CDR2 SNEGSKA (reference sequence). The sample belongs to a study of cytomegalovirus exposure and HLA in healthy donors. About the research overall: The 120 validation repertoires, a later analysis reported, used the same platform as the approximately 730 repertoires from the first cohort.

Study findings and constraints: In a later analysis, first-cohort TCR clusters were found to tend to co-occur in the roughly 120 validation repertoires. Researchers counted approximately 160 TCR beta chains as cytomegalovirus-associated. Through in vitro validation, a few CMV-associated chains were shown to be specific for CMV antigens.

Assay used: immunoSEQ multiplex PCR; TCRdb lists only in-frame clones, some missing. The table includes approximately 160,000 clones, around 92% detected once. Sequencing was carried out using PBMCs. The chain is built from TRBV20-1 and TRBJ1-1; D unresolved. This sequence was found in a man aged 18 to 30 in good health and CMV-seropositive. CDR3 nucleotides: TGCAGTGCGCGATCGGGGGCTTTCTTT. Amino acids: CSARSGAFF.